This T cell receptor (beta chain) is drawn from a study of tumor and adjacent non-tumor tissue in lung cancer. This sample's RNA came from whole unsorted tissue. This non-tumor lung sample came from over 3 cm beyond the tumor edge. TCRbeta libraries were built with three rounds of nested PCR, modified from ARM-PCR. TCRdb analysed the multiplex PCR reads with MiXCR anew, one entry per CDR3 protein. This sample has some 97,000 distinct CDR3 sequences, with approximately 65% found just once. CDR3 length: 11 residues. Between the trimmed V and J ends, which lost 6 bases and 3 bases, there was a span of 6 bases. Germline CDR1 is SGHDT and CDR2 is YYEEEE. Notes on this clonotype: The conserved final phenylalanine or tryptophan is absent from the CDR3, which likely points to a read error.

Sequenced material: distant non-tumor lung tissue. The chain employs TRBV5-6 and TRBJ2-5, with unresolved D. The receptor comes from a man aged 25-45 years with non-small cell lung cancer. In nucleotides, the CDR3 is TGTGCCAGCAACTCCAAAGAGACCCAGTACCTC. Its translation is CASNSKETQYL.